This T cell receptor (beta chain) was recovered during a study of T cells expressing NK-cell markers. Study background: It was sorted CD3+CD56-NKG2C+, CD3+CD56+NKG2C- and CD3+CD56+NKG2C+ T cells that provided the TCR beta repertoires.

CDR1 is SGHTA and CDR2 is FQGTGA in the germline V gene. The CDR3 contains 15 residues. TCRdb re-called the 5' RACE reads and gives one entry per CDR3 protein, without DNA. The table counts under 500,000 distinct CDR3 sequences; approximately 7% lies in the top ten. Comments on this clonotype: Its antigen is currently unknown.

General study points: The leading position in the CD3+CD56-NKG2C+ fraction of a handful of donors also went to these clonotypes. Clarity on HCMV specificity was lacking for the expanded NKG2C+ T cell clones. In about 6 donors, dominant CD3+CD56+NKG2C+ clones formed about 1.0-7.5% of CD8+ cells.

The rearrangement uses TRBV7-3 and TRBJ2-7; the D gene TCRdb calls, TRBD2, cannot be checked with no DNA. The TCR sequence derives from a woman aged 18-70 years in good health. The specimen sequenced was blood T cells: a sorted CD56 or NKG2C T cell subset, CD4+ or CD8+ T cells, or bulk PBMC T cells (not recorded which). CDR3 residues: CASSLQAGPNYEQYF.